This note documents a single T cell receptor beta chain sequence. At least ten counts were recorded for this clonotype. Its antigen is unknown. Base-call qualities are not available, and no considerably larger clone is one nucleotide away. The instrument was an Illumina HiSeq 1500. TCRdb reprocessing: public reads trimmed at Q25 with fastp, clones called with MiXCR, in-frame beta chains kept. Rows with a matching CDR3 protein are joined into one entry that keeps the most common DNA and genes. The sample table lists 450,000 to 650,000 distinct CDR3 sequences, 26% of them with a count of one. The ten largest clones add up to 13% of the sample. The CDR1 and CDR2 encoded by the germline V gene are MNHNS and SASEGT. V loses 3 bases, J loses 4 bases, and the germline ends lie 6 bases apart. The CDR3 runs 12 residues from the cysteine to the phenylalanine. CDR3 DNA only is kept here, 36 bases in frame from base 1.

This entry comes from a study of T cell repertoires in cytomegalovirus infection (dated by TCRdb to between 2018 and 2021). Study-level background: Because public TCR beta signatures pointed to carriage of CMV infection together with the matching HLA type, the HLA type of each donor mattered for the analysis.

Here is what the overall study found, with its caveats: In both this cohort and an independent approximately 370-donor cohort, the cumulative frequency of public TCR beta family members distinguished carriers of CMV infection plus the relevant HLA type. In the ex vivo response, HLA-C-restricted CMV-specific TCR beta clonotypes were dominant, and in two of eight donors the single most frequent clonotype came from this HLA-C-restricted group.

The receptor was isolated from a human donor in good health (CMV status not recorded). Some clones in this sample may be carry-over from other donors' samples. Sequencing input: PBMCs. The V and J segments used are TRBV6-1 and TRBJ1-2, with the D gene not clear enough to name. The DNA reads TGTGCCAGCAGTGACCATCCCTATGGCTACACCTTC. The encoded protein is CASSDHPYGYTF.